The 31 T cell receptor beta chains reported below all come from one sample, sequenced in a study of T cell repertoires in cytomegalovirus infection. TCRdb itself ran the reads through MiXCR, one entry per CDR3 protein. The table includes some 100,000 distinct CDR3 sequences, 23% detected once. The sample taken for sequencing was CD8+ T cells from PBMCs. The receptors were gathered from a human donor in good health (CMV status not recorded). Some clones in this sample may be carry-over from other donors' samples.

This clonotype has a count of ten or more. The chain has TRBV7-2 and TRBJ1-4; 9 bases agree with TRBD1. Unmatched junction bases numbered 17, after V lost 1 base and J lost 5 bases. This CDR3 region has 20 residues. The germline CDR1 and CDR2 sequences are SGHTA and FQGNSA. The CDR3 sequence: CASSLEQPRDRVQKNEKLFF. CDR3 DNA sequence: TGTGCCAGCAGCTTAGAACAACCCCGGGACAGGGTCCAAAAGAATGAAAAACTGTTTTTT.

This clonotype was detected a few times. The V gene is TRBV12-3 or TRBV12-4, the J gene TRBJ2-3, with 7 bases identical to TRBD2. The CDR3 has 14 residues. J gave up 0 bases and V 4 bases, and 1 base lay outside the gene matches. In nucleotides, the CDR3 is TGTGCCAGCAGTTGGACTAGGAGCACAGATACGCAGTATTTT. Its translation: CASSWTRSTDTQYF.

This clonotype has just a few counts. Germline and junction disagree at one end, which may indicate a read error. This rearrangement joins TRBV13 to TRBJ2-2; possibly TRBD2 for D (5 bases). CDR1 and CDR2 from the germline V gene are PRHDT and FYEKMQ (reference sequence). CDR3 size: 14 residues. CDR3 bases: TGTGCCAGCAGCTTAGTCGGAGGCACCGGGGAGCTGCTTTTT. Translated, it gives CASSLVGGTGELLF.

This clonotype was found a few times. The V and J genes are TRBV5-4 and TRBJ2-3, with D perhaps TRBD1 (6 bases). Germline V lookup: CDR1 SGHNT, CDR2 YYREEE (reference sequence). V was trimmed by 4 bases and J by 4 bases, leaving 19 bases between them. The CDR3 is made up of 16 amino acids. The CDR3 bases are TGTGCCAGCAGCACCACCGGGACACCCGGCGCAGATACGCAGTATTTT. Translation: CASSTTGTPGADTQYF.

There are many counts of this clonotype. This chain joins TRBV5-1 and TRBJ2-1, with 14 bases that match TRBD2. Looked up from germline, CDR1 is SGHRS and CDR2 is YFSETQ. V was pared by 4 bases and J by 4 bases, with 7 bases of the junction left unmatched. CDR3 length: 17 residues. For the CDR3, the DNA is TGCGCCAGCAGCCTCCGGACTAGCGGGAGGCTTTACAATGAGCAGTTCTTC. Its protein is CASSLRTSGRLYNEQFF.

This clonotype was recorded many times. The CDR3 coding sequence is TGTGCCAGCAGTTACCTGCCGACAGGGGGCAGGACTGAAGCTTTCTTT. This codes for CASSYLPTGGRTEAFF. The rearrangement joins TRBV6-5 to TRBJ1-1; 10 bases align to TRBD1. The CDR3 is 16 amino acids. In germline, CDR1 is MNHEY, CDR2 SVGAGI. Trimming removed 2 bases from V and 5 bases from J; junction bases left unmatched: 8.

The chain employs TRBV7-9 and TRBJ2-4; 10 nucleotides align to TRBD2. The junction had 8 bases not matched to a gene; V was cut back by 3 bases and J by 3 bases. This CDR3 has 17 amino acids. Germline V gives CDR1 SEHNR, CDR2 FQNEAQ (reference sequence). The CDR3 DNA reads as TGTGCCAGCAGCTTCCCAGCGGGGGGGCCGGACAAAAACATTCAGTACTTC. This gives the protein CASSFPAGGPDKNIQYF.

This clonotype was counted between two and nine times. The chain employs TRBV7-8 and TRBJ2-7, with 12 positions matching TRBD1. The CDR3 is 15 residues long. Germline loops: CDR1 SGHVS, CDR2 FQNEAQ. The V and J ends lost 3 bases and 2 bases, in that order; junction bases with no gene match: 2. The CDR3 DNA follows: TGTGCCAGCAGCTTGGGACAGGGGGCCACCTACGAGCAGTACTTC. Translated: CASSLGQGATYEQYF.

The V gene is TRBV28, the J gene TRBJ2-3; 7 bases agree with TRBD1. J was trimmed by 0 bases and V by 5 bases; bases with no gene match: 8. The germline gives CDR1 MDHEN, CDR2 SYDVKM. CDR3 length: 16 residues. CDR3 sequence reads: CASSPGQVFSTDTQYF. The CDR3 nucleotides are TGTGCCAGCAGTCCTGGACAGGTATTTAGCACAGATACGCAGTATTTT.

In its sample, this clonotype was seen many times. This chain connects TRBV7-8 to TRBJ2-7; 14 bases line up with TRBD2. The CDR3 loop spans 16 amino acids. Germline CDR1 reads SGHVS; CDR2 reads FQNEAQ. After removal of 5 bases from V and 1 base from J, the junction contained 4 bases not matched to a gene. The chain's CDR3 is CASSPGTSGSSYEQYF. As DNA, the CDR3 is TGTGCCAGCAGCCCCGGGACTAGCGGGAGTTCCTACGAGCAGTACTTC.

This clonotype was observed many times. V and J are TRBV11-3 and TRBJ1-5; no definite D call. Trimming shortened V by 5 bases and J by 5 bases, and 19 bases separated the two germline ends. The CDR3 is 16 residues long. Looked up from germline, CDR1 is SGHNT and CDR2 is YENEEA. The CDR3 coding sequence is TGTGCCAGCAGCCCCGTCGGGCGCCGGATACATCAGCCCCAGCATTTT. Protein: CASSPVGRRIHQPQHF.

This clonotype appeared a few times. The chain employs TRBV11-1 and TRBJ2-5, with D possibly being TRBD1 (6 bases). Germline lookup yields CDR1 SGHAT and CDR2 FQDESV (reference sequence). The CDR3 has 14 residues. V dropped 5 bases and J dropped 4 bases, with 14 bases sitting between them. In nucleotides, the CDR3 is TGTGCCAGCAGCCCCACAGGGTGGGGAGAGACCCAGTACTTC. This encodes CASSPTGWGETQYF.

This clonotype was counted between two and nine times. This chain links TRBV7-9 with TRBJ2-7; D uncertain. This CDR3 has 13 residues. The germline V gene encodes CDR1 SEHNR and CDR2 FQNEAQ (reference sequence). Trimming removed 6 bases at V and 4 bases at J, with 13 bases between. The DNA of the CDR3 is TGTGCCAGCAGATCAATCCAGGATTACGAGCAGTACTTC. Protein sequence: CASRSIQDYEQYF.

The V and J genes are TRBV10-3 and TRBJ1-6, with D perhaps TRBD1 (6 bases). CDR1 ENHRY and CDR2 SYGVKD come from the germline V gene. The CDR3 is 14 amino acids. V was trimmed by 2 bases and J by 9 bases, leaving 11 bases between them. The CDR3 here is CAISEGEQGSPLHF. The CDR3 DNA sequence: TGTGCCATCAGTGAGGGGGAACAGGGTTCACCCCTCCACTTT.

This clonotype was seen more than once but under ten times. The CDR3 DNA reads TGTGCCAGCACGGATACAGGGGGCGGCTACACCTTC. Translating gives CASTDTGGGYTF. The gene calls are TRBV18 and TRBJ1-2, with 9 bases identical to TRBD1. This CDR3 is 12 amino acids long. Losses at the gene ends were 8 bases for V and 8 bases for J; bases not matched to a gene: 6. CDR1 KGHSH and CDR2 LQKENI come from the germline V gene.

The chain is built from TRBV7-2 and TRBJ2-7; D not resolved. The ends were cut back, 3 bases at V and 4 bases at J, with 13 bases in the middle. The CDR3 is 14 amino acids. Germline-derived CDR1 and CDR2 are SGHTA and FQGNSA. DNA of the CDR3: TGTGCCAGCAGCTTTGACTCAGAATGGTACGAGCAGTACTTC. Protein sequence: CASSFDSEWYEQYF.

The chain is built from TRBV29-1 and TRBJ2-1, with TRBD2 matching over 7 bases. CDR1 and CDR2 from the germline V gene are SQVTM and ANQGSEA. The CDR3 extends over 13 amino acids. The J segment lost 7 bases and the V segment lost 3 bases, leaving 6 bases of the junction unmatched. CDR3 amino acids: CSVEGGTLNEQFF. The DNA of the CDR3 is TGCAGCGTTGAGGGGGGGACCCTGAATGAGCAGTTCTTC.

This clonotype turned up a few times. CDR3 region: CASSGRIGEGSGTEAFF. CDR3 bases: TGTGCCAGCAGTGGCCGTATAGGAGAGGGTTCGGGCACTGAAGCTTTCTTT. V and J are TRBV6-1 and TRBJ1-1, with unresolved D. The CDR3 runs to 17 residues. CDR1 is MNHNS and CDR2 is SASEGT in the germline V gene. The V gene lost 4 bases and the J gene lost 4 bases, with 22 bases spanning the gap.

This chain links TRBV5-6 with TRBJ2-7; 10 bases agree with TRBD1. V shed 2 bases, J shed 5 bases, and the junction held 1 base outside the gene matches. The germline CDR1 and CDR2 sequences are SGHDT and YYEEEE. This CDR3 has 13 residues. CDR3 region: CASSFGQGDEQYF. Written as DNA, the CDR3 is TGTGCCAGCAGCTTTGGACAGGGGGACGAGCAGTACTTC.

This chain's CDR3 is CASRPPGTTYEQYF. The CDR3 DNA is TGTGCCAGCAGACCCCCGGGGACTACCTACGAGCAGTACTTC. The rearrangement uses TRBV6-6 and TRBJ2-7, with 7 nucleotides matching TRBD2. V lost 6 bases and J lost 2; bases outside the gene matches: 7. The CDR3 is 14 residues long. Germline V gene data show CDR1 as MNHNY and CDR2 as SVGAGI (reference sequence).

The CDR3 DNA follows: TGTGCCAGCAGCCCGTTGATCGGGGGGAAGAACACTGAAGCTTTCTTT. Its translation: CASSPLIGGKNTEAFF. The V and J genes are TRBV5-6 and TRBJ1-1; D is perhaps TRBD1 (5 bases). The germline V and J ends were trimmed by 4 bases and 1 base, with 17 bases remaining between them. Per germline, CDR1 SGHDT and CDR2 YYEEEE. The CDR3 extends over 16 amino acids.

This clonotype was recorded a few times. The V and J genes are TRBV5-1 and TRBJ2-7; 7 bases are shared with TRBD1. With V trimmed by 4 bases and J by 3 bases, 1 base remained unmatched. CDR1 and CDR2 from the germline V gene are SGHRS and YFSETQ. The CDR3 runs to 12 residues. This CDR3 reads CASSGDSYEQYF. DNA of the CDR3: TGCGCCAGCAGCGGGGACAGCTACGAGCAGTACTTC.

This clonotype was counted many times. V and J are TRBV12-3 or TRBV12-4 and TRBJ1-1; 8 nucleotides agree with TRBD1. This CDR3 region has 15 residues. With V trimmed by 6 bases and J by 0 bases, 6 bases remained unmatched. CDR3 coding DNA: TGTGCCAGCAGCCCGACAGGGGTCATGAACACTGAAGCTTTCTTT. It yields the protein CASSPTGVMNTEAFF.

At least ten counts were recorded for this clonotype. The rearrangement joins TRBV10-3 to TRBJ2-7, with a possible D match to TRBD1 (5 bases). CDR3 length equals 14 residues. Per the germline V gene, CDR1 is ENHRY and CDR2 is SYGVKD. V lost 4 bases, J lost 2 bases, and 12 bases lay in between. The CDR3 sequence: CAISGPDTTYEQYF. CDR3 DNA sequence: TGTGCCATCAGTGGCCCGGACACTACCTACGAGCAGTACTTC.

This clonotype has more than one count but fewer than ten. This chain links TRBV4-3 with TRBJ2-7; D is perhaps TRBD1 (6 bases). Trimming cost V 3 bases and J 4 bases, with 16 bases left between them. CDR3 length: 15 residues. The germline gives CDR1 LGHNA, CDR2 YSLEER. The CDR3 coding sequence is TGCGCCAGCAGCCAGGATACAGGGCCTGGGTACGAGCAGTACTTC. Protein product: CASSQDTGPGYEQYF.

The chain has TRBV7-4 and TRBJ2-7; 10 positions match TRBD2. Trimming took 4 bases from V and 6 from J; bases not matched to a gene: 12. CDR1 SGHVT and CDR2 SQSDAQ come from the germline V gene. The CDR3 consists of 16 residues. CDR3 in DNA: TGTGCCAGCAGCTCAGCCGGGACTAGCGTGGGGTTCGAGCAGTACTTC. This encodes CASSSAGTSVGFEQYF.

The rearrangement links TRBV19 to TRBJ1-5; 7 nucleotides line up with TRBD1. Germline values: CDR1 LNHDA, CDR2 SQIVND (reference sequence). Germline trimming cut 5 bases from V and 5 bases from J; bases unmatched to any gene: 0. The length of the CDR3 is 12 residues. The CDR3 sequence is CASSDRDQPQHF. CDR3 nucleotides: TGTGCCAGTAGTGACAGGGATCAGCCCCAGCATTTT.

V is TRBV12-3 or TRBV12-4 and J is TRBJ2-2; a weak D match, TRBD2 (6 bases). CDR3 length equals 15 residues. V shed 8 bases and J shed 6 bases, with 19 bases lying between them. The CDR3 bases are TGTGCCAGCGGGGCCGGGAGTTGGGGTTCCGGGGAGCTGTTTTTT. Translated, it gives CASGAGSWGSGELFF.

This clonotype came up a few times. The chain uses TRBV27 and TRBJ2-6; 11 bases are a match to TRBD1. V trimming: 4 bases; J trimming: 0 bases; junction bases outside the gene matches: 2. Germline loops: CDR1 MNHEY, CDR2 SMNVEV (reference sequence). The CDR3 consists of 17 residues. The CDR3 coding sequence is TGTGCCAGCAGTTCCGGGACAGGGGGCTCTGGGGCCAACGTCCTGACTTTC. It encodes CASSSGTGGSGANVLTF.

This clonotype was observed many times. The chain combines TRBV11-2 with TRBJ2-5, with 7 nucleotides matching TRBD1. The CDR3 runs to 14 residues. V lost 5 bases, J lost 1 base, and 4 bases stayed unmatched. CDR1 and CDR2 from the germline V gene are SGHAT and FQNNGV. DNA for the CDR3: TGTGCCAGCAGCAGGGGACAGCTCCAAGAGACCCAGTACTTC. Encoded protein: CASSRGQLQETQYF.

The genes are TRBV11-2 and TRBJ2-2; TRBD1 might be the D (6 bases). The CDR3 is 17 residues long. V was shortened by 0 bases and J by 6 bases, with 17 bases between the two germline ends. Germline CDR1 reads SGHAT; CDR2 reads FQNNGV. The CDR3 is CASSLDPSPRGSGELFF. The DNA of the CDR3 is TGTGCCAGCAGCTTAGATCCCTCCCCCAGGGGCTCCGGGGAGCTGTTTTTT.